Listed here is a single T cell receptor beta chain. No antigen is known for it. A much larger clone lies one base from this, so it may be a read error. The sample is drawn from a study of blood T cells in healthy people across ages. Study-level results: Using unsorted PBMCs precluded a conclusive naive versus antigen-experienced comparison. Samples with more naive T cells showed higher observed beta diversity.

A second PCR of roughly 7 to 11 cycles used a sample-barcoded 5' primer and a J-beta primer mix. In TCRdb, the 5' RACE reads were re-called with MiXCR into one record per CDR3 protein. This sample has 850,000 to 1,000,000 distinct CDR3 sequences, with about 48% found just once. Germline CDR1 SGHRS, CDR2 YFSETQ. This CDR3 comprises 13 residues. The ends were cut back, 6 bases at V and 1 base at J, with 10 bases in the middle. The gene calls are TRBV5-1 and TRBJ1-1; TRBD1 might be the D (5 bases). This receptor was obtained from a man under 40 in good health. What was sequenced was blood. CDR3 amino acids: CASTQGWNTEAFF. Here the CDR3 DNA reads TGCGCCAGCACCCAGGGATGGAACACTGAAGCTTTCTTT.